This T cell receptor (beta chain) was obtained from a study of OX40 agonist ivuxolimab in advanced cancers. Study at large: Enrollees could have had prior anti-PD-1, anti-PD-L1 or anti-CTLA-4 therapy, which 40% to 45% had received. Partial responses were achieved by three patients, one with hepatocellular carcinoma and two with cutaneous melanoma. Study results and caveats: Dosing at 0.1 to 3.0 mg/kg was accompanied by clonal expansion of CD4+ and CD8+ blood T cells by week 6.

CDR3 length: 16 residues. Germline V gives CDR1 SGHAT, CDR2 FQNNGV. Trimming stripped 1 base from V and 1 base from J, with 13 bases between. TCRdb keeps only in-frame clones here, not all; method: immunoSEQ multiplex PCR. The table records 55,000 to 75,000 clones, just over 90% of them present only once. Points on this clone: The antigen is unknown. The sample holds other DNA sequences that translate to the same CDR3.

The receptor comes from an adult with an advanced solid tumor such as melanoma, head and neck, liver or kidney cancer. This chain uses TRBV11-2 with TRBJ1-1, with D possibly matching TRBD1 (5 bases). The specimen was CD4+ or CD8+ T cells sorted from blood, collected in a trial of the OX40 agonist ivuxolimab. The chain's CDR3 is CASSLVRGAGNTEAFF. The CDR3 DNA is TGTGCCAGCAGCTTAGTAAGGGGCGCGGGGAACACTGAAGCTTTCTTT.